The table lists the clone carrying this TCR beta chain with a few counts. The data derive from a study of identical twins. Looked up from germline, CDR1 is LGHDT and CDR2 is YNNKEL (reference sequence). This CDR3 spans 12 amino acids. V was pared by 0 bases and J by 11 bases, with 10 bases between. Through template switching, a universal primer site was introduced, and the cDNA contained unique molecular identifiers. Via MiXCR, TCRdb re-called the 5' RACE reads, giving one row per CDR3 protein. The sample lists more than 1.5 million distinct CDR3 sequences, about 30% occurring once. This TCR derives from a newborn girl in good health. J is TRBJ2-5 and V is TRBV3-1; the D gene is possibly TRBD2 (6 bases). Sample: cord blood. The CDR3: CASSQDRAGQYF. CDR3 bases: TGTGCCAGCAGCCAAGATCGGGCGGGGCAGTACTTC.